This entry concerns a single T cell receptor (beta chain). As yet, its antigen is unknown. The read comes to an end 3 residues before the CDR3 does, leaving the germline J gene to fill in the end. CDR3 size: 14 residues. The germline CDR1 and CDR2 sequences are MNHGY and SAAAGT. V lost 8 bases, J lost 1 base, and 6 bases stayed unmatched. These data belong to a study of T cells in women clearing cervical HPV infection. Study-wide background: Controls were women whose single incident HPV16 infection cleared within 12 months without precancer or cancer.

immunoSEQ multiplex PCR used an average of roughly 1,100 ng genomic DNA. Here immunoSEQ multiplex PCR was the method, and the copy in TCRdb shows in-frame clones only, minus some. Recorded for this sample: more than 40,000 clones. Study-wide results and limits: Repertoire richness, not evenness, was significantly elevated in CIN3+ cases versus controls.

The sequenced material came from blood buffy coat. The sequence was obtained from a woman between 18 and 75 years old with a cervical HPV16 infection that either progressed to CIN3+ or cleared (not recorded which). This rearrangement joins TRBV6-8 to TRBJ2-5, with 8 bases matching TRBD2. The DNA read from the CDR3 is TGTGCCAGCTCCCCCGGACTAGCCCAAGAGACC. Protein: CASSPGLAQET. The whole CDR3 protein reads CASSPGLAQETQYF.